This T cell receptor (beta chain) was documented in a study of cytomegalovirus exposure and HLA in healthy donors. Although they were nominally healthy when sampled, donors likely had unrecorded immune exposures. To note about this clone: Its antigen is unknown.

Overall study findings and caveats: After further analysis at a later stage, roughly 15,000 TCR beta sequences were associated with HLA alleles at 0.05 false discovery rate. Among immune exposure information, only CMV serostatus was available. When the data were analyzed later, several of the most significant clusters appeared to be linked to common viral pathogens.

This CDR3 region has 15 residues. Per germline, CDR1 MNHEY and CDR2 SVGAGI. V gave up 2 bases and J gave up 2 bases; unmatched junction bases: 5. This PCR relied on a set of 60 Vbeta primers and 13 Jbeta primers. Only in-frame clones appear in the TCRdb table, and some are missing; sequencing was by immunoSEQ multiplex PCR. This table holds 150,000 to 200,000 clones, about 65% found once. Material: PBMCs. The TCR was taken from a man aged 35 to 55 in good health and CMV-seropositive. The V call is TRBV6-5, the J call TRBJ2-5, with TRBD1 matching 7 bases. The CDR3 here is CASSYTPGQQETQYF. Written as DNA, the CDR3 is TGTGCCAGCAGTTACACTCCGGGACAGCAAGAGACCCAGTACTTC.